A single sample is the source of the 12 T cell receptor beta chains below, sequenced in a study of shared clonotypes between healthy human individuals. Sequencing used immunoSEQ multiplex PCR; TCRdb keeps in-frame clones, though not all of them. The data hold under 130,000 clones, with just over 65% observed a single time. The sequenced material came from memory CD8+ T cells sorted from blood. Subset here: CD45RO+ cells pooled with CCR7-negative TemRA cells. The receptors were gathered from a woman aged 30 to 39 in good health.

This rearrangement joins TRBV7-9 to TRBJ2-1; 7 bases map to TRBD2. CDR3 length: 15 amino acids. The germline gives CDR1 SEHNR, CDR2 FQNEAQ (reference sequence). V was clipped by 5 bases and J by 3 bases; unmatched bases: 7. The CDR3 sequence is CASSLTSVDYNEQFF. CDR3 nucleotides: TGTGCCAGCAGCCTAACTAGCGTGGACTACAATGAGCAGTTCTTC.

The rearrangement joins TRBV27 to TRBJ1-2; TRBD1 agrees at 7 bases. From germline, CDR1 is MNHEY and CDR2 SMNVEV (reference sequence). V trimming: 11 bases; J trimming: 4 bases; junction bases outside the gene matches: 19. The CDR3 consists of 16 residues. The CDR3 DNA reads TGTGCCTCCACACCTCAAGCAGGGGGAAGGCTCTATGGCTACACCTTC. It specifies CASTPQAGGRLYGYTF.

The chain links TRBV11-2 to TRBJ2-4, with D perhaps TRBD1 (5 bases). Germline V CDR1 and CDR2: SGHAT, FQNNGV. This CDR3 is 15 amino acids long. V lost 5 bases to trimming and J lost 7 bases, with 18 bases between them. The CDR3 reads CASSRWQGNGNIQYF. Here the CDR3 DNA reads TGTGCCAGCAGCCGCTGGCAGGGAAATGGGAACATTCAGTACTTC.

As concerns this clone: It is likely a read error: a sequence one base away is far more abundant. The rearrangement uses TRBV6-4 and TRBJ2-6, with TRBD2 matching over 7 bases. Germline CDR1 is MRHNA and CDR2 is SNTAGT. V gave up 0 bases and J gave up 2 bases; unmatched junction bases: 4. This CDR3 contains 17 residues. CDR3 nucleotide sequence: TGTGCCAGCAGTGACTCAGTGGGAGGGCCTGGGGCCAACGTCCTGACTTTC. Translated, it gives CASSDSVGGPGANVLTF.

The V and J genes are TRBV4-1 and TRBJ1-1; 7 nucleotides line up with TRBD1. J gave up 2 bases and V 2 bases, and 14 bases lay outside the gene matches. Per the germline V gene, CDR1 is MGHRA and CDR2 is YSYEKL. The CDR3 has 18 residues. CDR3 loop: CASSQLTGQGVINTEAFF. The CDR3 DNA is TGCGCCAGCAGCCAACTTACAGGTCAGGGGGTGATTAACACTGAAGCTTTCTTT.

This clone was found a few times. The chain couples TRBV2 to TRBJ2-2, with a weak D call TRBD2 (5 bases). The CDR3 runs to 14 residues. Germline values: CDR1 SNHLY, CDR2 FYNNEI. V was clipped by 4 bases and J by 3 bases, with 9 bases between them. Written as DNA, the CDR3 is TGTGCCAGCAGTGTGTTCGGGGACACCGGGGAGCTGTTTTTT. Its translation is CASSVFGDTGELFF.

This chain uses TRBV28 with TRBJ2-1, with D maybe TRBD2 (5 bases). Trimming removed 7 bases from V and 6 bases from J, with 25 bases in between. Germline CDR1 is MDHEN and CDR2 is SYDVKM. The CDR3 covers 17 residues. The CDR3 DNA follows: TGTGCCAGCAAACGAGAGGGTAGTTTGGGAAGGTTCAATGAGCAGTTCTTC. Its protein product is CASKREGSLGRFNEQFF.

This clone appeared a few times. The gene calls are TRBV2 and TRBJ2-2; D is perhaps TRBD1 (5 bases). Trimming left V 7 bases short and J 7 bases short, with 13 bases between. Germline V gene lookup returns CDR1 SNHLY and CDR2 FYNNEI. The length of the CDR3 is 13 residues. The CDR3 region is CASKGPSGGELFF. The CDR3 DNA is TGTGCCAGCAAGGGGCCTTCGGGCGGGGAGCTGTTTTTT.

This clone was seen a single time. As DNA, the CDR3 is TGTGCCATATTGATGGATCACAATGAGCAGTTCTTC. This encodes CAILMDHNEQFF. The gene calls are TRBV6-1 and TRBJ2-1; no definite D call. V shed 10 bases and J shed 5 bases, with 12 bases lying between them. Germline V gene lookup returns CDR1 MNHNS and CDR2 SASEGT. The CDR3 spans 12 residues.

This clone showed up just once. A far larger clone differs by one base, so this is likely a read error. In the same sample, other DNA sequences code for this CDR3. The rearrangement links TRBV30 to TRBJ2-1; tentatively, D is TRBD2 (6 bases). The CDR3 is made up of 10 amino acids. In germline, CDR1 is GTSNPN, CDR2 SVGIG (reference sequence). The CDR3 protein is CAWGVYEQFF. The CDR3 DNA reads TGCGCCTGGGGGGTATATGAGCAGTTCTTC.

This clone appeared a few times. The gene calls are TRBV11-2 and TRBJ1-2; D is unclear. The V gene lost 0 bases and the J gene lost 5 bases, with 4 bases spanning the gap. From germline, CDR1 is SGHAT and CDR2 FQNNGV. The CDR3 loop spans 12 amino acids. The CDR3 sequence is CASSLDAYGYTF. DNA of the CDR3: TGTGCCAGCAGCTTAGACGCATATGGCTACACCTTC.

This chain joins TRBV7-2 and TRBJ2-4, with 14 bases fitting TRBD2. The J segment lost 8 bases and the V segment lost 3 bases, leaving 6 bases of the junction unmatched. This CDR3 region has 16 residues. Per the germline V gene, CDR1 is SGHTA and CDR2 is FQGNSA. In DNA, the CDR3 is TGTGCCAGCAGCTTGAGACTAGCGGGAGGGCTACACATTCAGTACTTC. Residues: CASSLRLAGGLHIQYF.